Listed below are T cell receptor beta chains from one sample, sequenced in a study of T cells in Graves' hyperthyroidism and ophthalmopathy. Using its own MiXCR run on the multiplex PCR reads, TCRdb lists one record per CDR3 protein. The data show more than 350,000 distinct CDR3 sequences, 13% to 15% seen once. Input material: blood. The receptors shown here come from a woman in her fifties or sixties with Graves' ophthalmopathy. The CDR3 runs from the conserved cysteine through the conserved F or W. The order of the fields is V gene, clone size, J gene, D gene, CDR3 DNA, CDR3 protein. The D gene is left open where the match is weak. Expanded clones get a size class; other rows say once, few or many, or leave the size out.

TRBV7-8,many,TRBJ1-6,-,TGTGCCAGCAGCCTTTTGGGGGGGGGGAAAAATTCACCCCTCCACTTT,CASSLLGGGKNSPLHF
TRBV7-3,many,TRBJ2-5,-,TGTGCCAGCGGCCGAGGCAGGGGAGAGACCCAGTACTTC,CASGRGRGETQYF
TRBV9,few,TRBJ2-2,-,TGTGCCAGCAGCCCAGGGGGGGGGGTCACCGGGGAGCTGTTTTTT,CASSPGGGVTGELFF
TRBV18,-,TRBJ1-3,TRBD1,TGTGCCAGCTCACCGGGACAGGGGATGGTTTCCGGAAACACCATATATTTT,CASSPGQGMVSGNTIYF
TRBV30,many,TRBJ2-1,-,TGTGCCTGGAGTGTGTCGTCGGGGCGCCTCAATGAGCAGTTCTTC,CAWSVSSGRLNEQFF
TRBV11-2,many,TRBJ2-3,-,TGTGCCAGCAGCCTCACGACAGGCACAGATACGCAGTATTTT,CASSLTTGTDTQYF
TRBV29-1,many,TRBJ1-2,-,TGCAGCGTTGAAGTGTCCGGGGGCGCGGGCTACACCTTC,CSVEVSGGAGYTF
TRBV7-9,few,TRBJ2-3,-,TGTGCCAGCAGCTCCCAAGGGTGGACGCAGTATTTT,CASSSQGWTQYF
TRBV5-1,-,TRBJ2-3,-,TGCGCCAGCAGCTCTACCGGGGGCACGCAGTATTTT,CASSSTGGTQYF
TRBV28,few,TRBJ2-7,TRBD1,TGTGCCAGCGGTTCTCGGACAGGGGTTAGCGAGCAGTACTTC,CASGSRTGVSEQYF
TRBV28,many,TRBJ1-1,-,TGTGCCAGCAGCCCCCCGCCGGGGGCGGCGAACACTGAAGCTTTCTTT,CASSPPPGAANTEAFF
TRBV5-6,few,TRBJ2-3,-,TGTGCCAGCAGCCGAGAGGGACAAGCAGGGACAGATACGCAGTATTTT,CASSREGQAGTDTQYF
TRBV5-1,few,TRBJ2-6,-,TGCGCCAGCAGCGGCCGATCTGGGGCCAACGTCCTGACTTTC,CASSGRSGANVLTF
TRBV5-5,many,TRBJ2-3,-,TGTGCCAGCAGCCTCCTACTCGCGGGTGGCACAGATACGCAGTATTTT,CASSLLLAGGTDTQYF
TRBV5-1,many,TRBJ2-7,-,TGCGCCAGCAGCGGGGATGACAACGAGCAGTACTTC,CASSGDDNEQYF